The 19 T cell receptor beta chains given below trace back to one sample, sequenced in a study of vaccination and CD4 T cells after COVID-19. Their recognized antigens are unknown. The Oncomine TCR Beta short-read assay was applied to DNA of cultured CD4+ T cells. TCRdb independently ran MiXCR on the PCR reads; one entry per CDR3 protein. The data show over 9,000 distinct CDR3 sequences, roughly 58% seen once. Treatment defined: roughly ten-day PBMC culture with coronavirus spike peptide pools or control peptides (ViraFEST assay). Sample: CD4+ T cells from blood, cultured in vitro. The receptor source for this set is a human donor who had recovered from COVID-19.

The CDR3 protein is CASSPGDTEAFF. The CDR3 nucleotides read TGTGCCAGCAGTCCAGGGGACACTGAAGCTTTCTTT. The genes are TRBV28 and TRBJ1-1, with TRBD1 as a possible D gene (6 bases). CDR1 is MDHEN, CDR2 SYDVKM, per germline. Deletions cut 5 bases from V and 3 bases from J, with 7 bases between. The length of the CDR3 is 12 residues. Combining the CDR3 with reference TRBV28 and TRBJ1-1 gives the whole variable domain DVKVTQSSRYLVKRTGEKVFLECVQDMDHENMFWYRQDPGLGLRLIYFSYDVKMKEKGDIPEGYSVSREKKERFSLILESASTNQTSMYLCASSPGDTEAFFGQGTRLTVV.

The sample holds one count of this clonotype. The chain has TRBV20-1 and TRBJ1-1, with 9 bases aligning to TRBD1. The CDR3 is made up of 16 amino acids. Germline CDR1 is DFQATT and CDR2 is SNEGSKA (reference sequence). Trimming cost V 2 bases and J 3 bases; bases outside gene matches: 10. CDR3 DNA sequence: TGCAGTGCTAGAACGGACAGGGGCTTCCTCGACACTGAAGCTTTCTTT. Encoded protein: CSARTDRGFLDTEAFF.

The rearrangement joins TRBV7-6 to TRBJ2-2; D not resolved. V was cut by 1 base and J by 1 base, with 4 bases left in between. In germline, CDR1 is SGHVS, CDR2 FNYEAQ. The CDR3 runs 14 residues. In DNA form, the CDR3 reads TGTGCCAGCAGCTTAGTAGTGAACACCGGGGAGCTGTTTTTT. Protein product: CASSLVVNTGELFF.

This chain uses TRBV27 with TRBJ2-3; no firm D call. Germline V lookup: CDR1 MNHEY, CDR2 SMNVEV (reference sequence). V was clipped by 5 bases and J by 7 bases, with 13 bases between them. There are 13 residues in the CDR3. CDR3 bases: TGTGCCAGCAGTCCTCTTTCCGGCCATACGCAGTATTTT. Protein sequence: CASSPLSGHTQYF.

The chain employs TRBV2 and TRBJ2-7; a weak D match, TRBD2 (6 bases). Trimming took off 6 bases at V and 2 bases at J, with 14 bases between the two ends. The CDR3 length is 14 residues. Germline loops: CDR1 SNHLY, CDR2 FYNNEI. The CDR3 DNA sequence: TGTGCCAGCAGGAGGTCGGGACTCGCCTACGAGCAGTACTTC. This gives the protein CASRRSGLAYEQYF.

This clonotype came up a few times. The chain links TRBV11-3 to TRBJ2-3; D possibly uses TRBD1 or TRBD2 (5 bases each). The length of the CDR3 is 18 residues. The germline V gene has CDR1 SGHNT and CDR2 YENEEA. Trimming stripped 2 bases from V and 5 bases from J, with 23 bases between. Here the CDR3 reads CASSLIPTPWTRGDTQYF. The DNA of the CDR3 is TGTGCCAGCAGCTTAATCCCCACACCGTGGACGAGGGGAGATACGCAGTATTTT.

CDR3 residues: CASSQEGRDSTDTQYF. The CDR3 region has the DNA TGTGCCAGCAGCCAAGAAGGGCGGGATTCCACAGATACGCAGTATTTT. The chain combines TRBV4-2 with TRBJ2-3; weak D call: TRBD2 (6 bases). Germline lookup yields CDR1 LGHNA and CDR2 YNFKEQ. The V gene lost 0 bases and the J gene lost 2 bases, with 12 bases spanning the gap. CDR3 size: 16 residues.

The V call is TRBV9, the J call TRBJ2-2; D possibly corresponds to TRBD2 (5 bases). Germline CDR1 reads SGDLS; CDR2 reads YYNGEE. This CDR3 spans 15 amino acids. Trimming pared 0 bases from V and 4 bases from J, leaving 10 bases between. The CDR3 coding sequence is TGTGCCAGCAGCGTAGATGGGAGAACCACCGGGGAGCTGTTTTTT. This translates into CASSVDGRTTGELFF.

V gene TRBV5-4 combines with J gene TRBJ2-5; D is perhaps TRBD2 (6 bases). This CDR3 comprises 14 residues. Trimming left V 4 bases short and J 5 bases short, with 15 bases between. Germline CDR1 SGHNT, CDR2 YYREEE (reference sequence). The CDR3 DNA is TGTGCCAGCAGCCTAACCGGGGACTGGGAGACCCAGTACTTC. It specifies CASSLTGDWETQYF.

The J gene is TRBJ1-2, the V gene TRBV6-1; 7 bases agree with TRBD1. This CDR3 is built from 13 residues. In germline, CDR1 is MNHNS, CDR2 SASEGT. V shed 6 bases, J shed 7 bases, and the junction held 8 bases outside the gene matches. In DNA form, the CDR3 reads TGTGCCAGCAGGACCGGGACAGCGGCTGGCTACACCTTC. This gives the protein CASRTGTAAGYTF.

J is TRBJ2-2 and V is TRBV20-1; weak D call: TRBD2 (5 bases). The germline CDR1 and CDR2 sequences are DFQATT and SNEGSKA (reference sequence). This CDR3 is built from 13 residues. Trimming cost V 3 bases and J 3 bases, with 8 bases left between them. In nucleotides, the CDR3 is TGCAGTGCTAGCCGGGGAGACACCGGGGAGCTGTTTTTT. This translates into CSASRGDTGELFF.

This clonotype was detected only once. This chain uses TRBV7-2 with TRBJ1-1; D remains ambiguous. Germline CDR1 SGHTA, CDR2 FQGNSA. The CDR3 is made up of 11 amino acids. The germline V and J ends were trimmed by 5 bases and 4 bases, with 5 bases remaining between them. For the CDR3, the DNA is TGTGCCAGCAGCCGACGCACTGAAGCTTTCTTT. It yields the protein CASSRRTEAFF.

This clonotype was detected a few times. The chain links TRBV6-1 to TRBJ1-1; no clear D gene. The CDR3 sequence is 11 residues long. V lost 8 bases and J lost 2, with 6 bases in between. Germline CDR1 reads MNHNS; CDR2 reads SASEGT. CDR3 protein: CASGTNTEAFF. Written as DNA, the CDR3 is TGTGCCAGCGGTACCAACACTGAAGCTTTCTTT.

This sequence joins TRBV11-3 and TRBJ2-7, with 7 positions matching TRBD2. V lost 3 bases and J lost 1; bases outside the gene matches: 9. Germline V lookup: CDR1 SGHNT, CDR2 YENEEA. The CDR3 runs to 16 residues. Written as DNA, the CDR3 is TGTGCCAGCAGCTTTGGTGCGGGAGCGTCGTCCTACGAGCAGTACTTC. This translates into CASSFGAGASSYEQYF.

This chain connects TRBV19 to TRBJ2-6; D is possibly TRBD2 (6 bases). Germline V gives CDR1 LNHDA, CDR2 SQIVND (reference sequence). The CDR3 has 16 residues. V lost 3 bases and J 3 bases, leaving 12 bases between the germline ends. The CDR3 spells CASSMEGRRGANVLTF. CDR3 sequence (DNA): TGTGCCAGTAGTATGGAGGGCCGGCGTGGGGCCAACGTCCTGACTTTC.

The J gene is TRBJ2-7, the V gene TRBV6-1; possibly TRBD1 for D (5 bases). The CDR3 covers 11 residues. The germline V gene encodes CDR1 MNHNS and CDR2 SASEGT. Trimming shortened V by 6 bases and J by 6 bases, and 9 bases separated the two germline ends. In DNA, the CDR3 is TGTGCCAGCAGCAGGGTACTCGAGCAGTACTTC. Protein product: CASSRVLEQYF.

The chain recombines TRBV20-1 with TRBJ2-4; D is perhaps TRBD2 (5 bases). V was pared by 3 bases and J by 4 bases, with 16 bases between. This CDR3 comprises 15 residues. Germline loops: CDR1 DFQATT, CDR2 SNEGSKA (reference sequence). In nucleotides, the CDR3 is TGCAGTGCTAGTGTAAGCGGAAGTAGTAAAAACATTCAGTACTTC. Its protein product is CSASVSGSSKNIQYF.

This clonotype was recorded a few times. This sequence joins TRBV2 and TRBJ1-1; TRBD1 agrees at 8 bases. V was clipped by 6 bases and J by 3 bases; unmatched bases: 9. Germline V CDR1 and CDR2: SNHLY, FYNNEI. The CDR3 runs to 15 residues. The CDR3 sequence: CASRPGTTGDTEAFF. CDR3 in DNA: TGTGCCAGCAGACCCGGCACGACAGGGGACACTGAAGCTTTCTTT. Variable domain in full (rest from reference TRBV2 and TRBJ1-1): EPEVTQTPSHQVTQMGQEVILRCVPISNHLYFYWYRQILGQKVEFLVSFYNNEISEKSEIFDDQFSVERPDGSNFTLKIRSTKLEDSAMYFCASRPGTTGDTEAFFGQGTRLTVV.

V gene TRBV6-1 combines with J gene TRBJ2-3, with D maybe TRBD2 (6 bases). The germline V gene encodes CDR1 MNHNS and CDR2 SASEGT. The V end was cut by 8 bases, the J end by 2 bases, with 11 bases between. The CDR3 runs to 13 residues. CDR3 region: CASSWGVTDTQYF. CDR3 coding DNA: TGTGCCAGCTCGTGGGGGGTCACAGATACGCAGTATTTT.